The 25 T cell receptor beta chains reported below all come from one sample, sequenced in a study of Graves' ophthalmopathy and Graves' hyperthyroidism. Beta-chain TCR CDR3 regions were amplified from RNA transcripts. HTBI-primed first-round RT-PCR preceded second-round multiplex PCR. In TCRdb, the multiplex PCR reads were re-called with MiXCR into one record per CDR3 protein. This sample has about 420,000 distinct CDR3 sequences; more than 20% occur once, and the top ten carry roughly 3%. The sequenced sample consisted of peripheral blood. The receptors were gathered from a woman under 30 with stable Graves' hyperthyroidism.

The chain uses TRBV29-1 and TRBJ2-6; weak D call: TRBD2 (5 bases). Germline CDR1 SQVTM, CDR2 ANQGSEA. Trimming took off 7 bases at V and 3 bases at J, with 13 bases between the two ends. The CDR3 has 14 amino acids. CDR3 in amino acids: CSAGKGDGANVLTF. As DNA, the CDR3 is TGCAGCGCCGGGAAGGGCGATGGGGCCAACGTCCTGACTTTC.

The V and J genes are TRBV7-9 and TRBJ1-3; D call uncertain. Trimming pared 5 bases from V and 0 bases from J, leaving 8 bases between. This CDR3 is built from 14 residues. The V gene's germline CDR1 is SEHNR and CDR2 FQNEAQ (reference sequence). The CDR3 protein is CASSPLISGNTIYF. CDR3 in DNA: TGTGCCAGCAGCCCACTTATCTCTGGAAACACCATATATTTT.

This clonotype was counted ten times or more. The chain is built from TRBV2 and TRBJ1-5; 8 bases match TRBD1. CDR1 is SNHLY, CDR2 FYNNEI, per germline. The CDR3 covers 14 residues. V lost 6 bases to trimming and J lost 9 bases; unmatched junction nucleotides: 10. The CDR3 spells CASSPGQGWRPQHF. DNA for the CDR3: TGTGCCAGCAGCCCCGGACAGGGTTGGCGGCCCCAGCATTTT.

V gene TRBV28 combines with J gene TRBJ2-7; TRBD2 matches 8 bases. The CDR3 spans 12 residues. The junction had 3 bases not matched to a gene; V was cut back by 7 bases and J by 4 bases. CDR1 MDHEN and CDR2 SYDVKM come from the germline V gene. The CDR3 sequence is CASNPSGYEQYF. For the CDR3, the DNA is TGTGCCAGCAACCCTAGCGGGTACGAGCAGTACTTC.

This clonotype was observed at least ten times. The rearrangement uses TRBV4-1 and TRBJ1-6, with TRBD1 matching over 7 bases. CDR1 is MGHRA, CDR2 YSYEKL, per germline. This CDR3 has 16 amino acids. V shed 1 base, J shed 6 bases, and the junction held 6 bases outside the gene matches. The chain's CDR3 is CASSQGHRGLNSPLHF. The CDR3 DNA is TGCGCCAGCAGCCAAGGCCACAGGGGCCTTAATTCACCCCTCCACTTT.

This chain links TRBV5-1 with TRBJ1-1; 8 bases are a match to TRBD1. From germline, CDR1 is SGHRS and CDR2 YFSETQ. The CDR3 extends over 16 amino acids. V dropped 4 bases and J dropped 2; count of bases not matched to a gene: 10. CDR3 region: CASSPIGTGGNTEAFF. The CDR3 nucleotides are TGCGCCAGCAGCCCGATAGGGACAGGAGGAAACACTGAAGCTTTCTTT.

The table lists this clonotype with a count of one. V gene TRBV3-1 combines with J gene TRBJ1-2; D unclear. Per the germline V gene, CDR1 is LGHDT and CDR2 is YNNKEL (reference sequence). V was trimmed by 0 bases and J by 5 bases, leaving 13 bases between them. The CDR3 has 15 residues. The CDR3 is CASSQERGRVYGYTF. The CDR3 coding sequence is TGTGCCAGCAGCCAAGAGAGAGGAAGGGTATATGGCTACACCTTC.

This clonotype was detected ten times or more. The chain links TRBV2 to TRBJ2-5, with D perhaps being TRBD1 or TRBD2 (6 bases each). Per germline, CDR1 SNHLY and CDR2 FYNNEI. This CDR3 has 15 residues. Deletions cut 7 bases from V and 2 bases from J, with 17 bases between. CDR3 residues: CASTGASGEQETQYF. The CDR3 coding sequence is TGTGCCAGCACGGGGGCATCGGGGGAACAAGAGACCCAGTACTTC.

The table lists this clonotype with many counts. The rearrangement joins TRBV28 to TRBJ2-2; TRBD2 matches at 7 bases. The CDR3 has 13 amino acids. V gave up 10 bases and J gave up 1 base; unmatched junction bases: 3. CDR1 and CDR2 from the germline V gene are MDHEN and SYDVKM. This CDR3 reads CATLAGNTGELFF. The CDR3 nucleotides read TGTGCCACCTTAGCGGGGAACACCGGGGAGCTGTTTTTT.

This clonotype occurred many times. The V and J genes are TRBV30 and TRBJ1-5; 8 nucleotides match TRBD1. This CDR3 region has 12 residues. CDR1 is GTSNPN and CDR2 is SVGIG in the germline V gene (reference sequence). Germline trimming cut 5 bases from V and 4 bases from J; bases unmatched to any gene: 1. CDR3 DNA sequence: TGTGCCTGGGGACAGGGAAATCAGCCCCAGCATTTT. Protein sequence: CAWGQGNQPQHF.

The chain recombines TRBV20-1 with TRBJ1-1; tentatively, D is TRBD1 (6 bases). The germline gives CDR1 DFQATT, CDR2 SNEGSKA (reference sequence). The germline V and J ends were trimmed by 6 bases and 4 bases, with 18 bases remaining between them. The CDR3 extends over 14 amino acids. The CDR3 sequence is CSADPGQGVTEAFF. For the CDR3, the DNA is TGCAGTGCCGACCCGGGACAAGGGGTCACTGAAGCTTTCTTT.

This clonotype was seen ten or more times. The chain combines TRBV12-3 or TRBV12-4 with TRBJ2-5; maybe TRBD2 (5 bases). This CDR3 has 13 amino acids. Trimming stripped 7 bases from V and 5 bases from J, with 14 bases between. The CDR3 DNA reads TGTGCCAGCACCCCCGCGGGTTGGGAGACCCAGTACTTC. Translating gives CASTPAGWETQYF.

This clonotype showed up many times. The rearrangement joins TRBV2 to TRBJ2-7; D may be TRBD2 (5 bases). The CDR3 has 14 amino acids. V lost 4 bases and J 4 bases, leaving 14 bases between the germline ends. Germline CDR1 and CDR2: SNHLY and FYNNEI. Written as DNA, the CDR3 is TGTGCCAGCAGTGTTAGGGCTCGAGGGTACGAGCAGTACTTC. Residues: CASSVRARGYEQYF.

This clonotype was counted at least ten times. The chain has TRBV6-1 and TRBJ2-7; 8 nucleotides align to TRBD2. The trim removed 0 bases at V and 6 bases at J, leaving 19 bases unmatched. The CDR3 totals 19 residues. Germline V gene lookup returns CDR1 MNHNS and CDR2 SASEGT. CDR3 sequence: CASSEAGGGGNYLPCEQYF. The CDR3 DNA reads TGTGCCAGCAGTGAAGCTGGGGGCGGGGGGAATTACCTACCTTGCGAGCAGTACTTC.

This chain links TRBV12-3 or TRBV12-4 with TRBJ1-1; maybe TRBD1 (5 bases). This CDR3 is 14 amino acids long. V lost 6 bases and J 3 bases, leaving 14 bases between the germline ends. The CDR3 protein is CASRILGGDTEAFF. The CDR3 DNA reads TGTGCCAGCAGAATATTGGGAGGGGACACTGAAGCTTTCTTT.

The V call is TRBV12-3 or TRBV12-4, the J call TRBJ2-5; D is unresolved. The CDR3 totals 12 residues. V was cut by 5 bases and J by 2 bases, with 6 bases left in between. The CDR3 bases are TGTGCCAGCAGTCGGCATCAAGAGACCCAGTACTTC. Translation gives CASSRHQETQYF.

This clonotype was seen many times. V gene TRBV6-4 combines with J gene TRBJ1-5, with D perhaps matching TRBD1 (6 bases). This CDR3 has 13 residues. Trimming shortened V by 4 bases and J by 3 bases, and 7 bases separated the two germline ends. Per germline, CDR1 MRHNA and CDR2 SNTAGT. The CDR3 reads CASSAGANQPQHF. Written as DNA, the CDR3 is TGTGCCAGCAGTGCGGGGGCCAATCAGCCCCAGCATTTT.

This clonotype was seen repeatedly, ten times or more. The chain is built from TRBV20-1 and TRBJ2-7; 9 bases line up with TRBD2. Losses at the gene ends were 3 bases for V and 3 bases for J; bases not matched to a gene: 9. CDR1 DFQATT and CDR2 SNEGSKA come from the germline V gene (reference sequence). The CDR3 runs 15 residues. CDR3 DNA: TGCAGTGCTAGGTTAGCGGGAGTAGGTATCTACGAGCAGTACTTC. Protein sequence: CSARLAGVGIYEQYF.

At least ten counts were recorded for this clonotype. This rearrangement joins TRBV29-1 to TRBJ1-2; weak D call: TRBD1 (6 bases). Germline V gene lookup returns CDR1 SQVTM and CDR2 ANQGSEA. V was trimmed by 7 bases and J by 4 bases, leaving 22 bases between them. This CDR3 is 15 amino acids long. The CDR3 spells CSAVGTTKYGYGYTF. In DNA form, the CDR3 reads TGCAGCGCCGTCGGGACAACTAAGTATGGCTATGGCTACACCTTC.

V is TRBV20-1 and J is TRBJ2-7; 8 bases fit TRBD2. Trimming cost V 0 bases and J 7 bases; bases outside gene matches: 17. Germline V gives CDR1 DFQATT, CDR2 SNEGSKA (reference sequence). CDR3 size: 17 residues. CDR3 amino acids: CSARDRHEKREIFEQYF. In DNA form, the CDR3 reads TGCAGTGCTAGAGACAGACACGAAAAGCGGGAGATCTTTGAGCAGTACTTC.

V gene TRBV29-1 combines with J gene TRBJ1-5, with 7 nucleotides matching TRBD1. With V trimmed by 6 bases and J by 0 bases, 11 bases remained unmatched. This CDR3 contains 16 residues. Germline CDR1 reads SQVTM; CDR2 reads ANQGSEA. As DNA, the CDR3 is TGCAGCGTGCGCGTTTCAGGGGGTGATAGCAATCAGCCCCAGCATTTT. Encoded protein: CSVRVSGGDSNQPQHF.

This rearrangement joins TRBV5-1 to TRBJ2-5, with D possibly matching TRBD2 (6 bases). CDR3 size: 14 residues. Germline CDR1 is SGHRS and CDR2 is YFSETQ. Trimming took off 4 bases at V and 5 bases at J, with 15 bases between the two ends. CDR3 protein: CASSAGRGGETQYF. Here the CDR3 DNA reads TGCGCCAGCAGCGCGGGGAGAGGCGGGGAGACCCAGTACTTC.

This clonotype was seen a handful of times. The chain carries TRBV20-1 and TRBJ2-3; 7 nucleotides agree with TRBD2. CDR3 length equals 16 residues. Germline CDR1 and CDR2: DFQATT and SNEGSKA (reference sequence). V shed 0 bases and J 2 bases; nucleotides not matched to a gene: 8. The CDR3 coding sequence is TGCAGTGCTAGAGAACTTGGCCGGGGGGACACAGATACGCAGTATTTT. This translates into CSARELGRGDTDTQYF.

The table lists this clonotype with a few counts. V and J are TRBV19 and TRBJ1-2; D unclear. V lost 5 bases to trimming and J lost 8 bases, with 21 bases between them. Germline V CDR1 and CDR2: LNHDA, SQIVND (reference sequence). The CDR3 covers 15 residues. This chain's CDR3 is CASSLIGRGLKGYTF. In nucleotides, the CDR3 is TGTGCCAGTAGTCTCATCGGGCGGGGTTTGAAAGGCTACACCTTC.

This clonotype was seen repeatedly, ten times or more. DNA for the CDR3: TGTGCCAGCAGCCTGGGACAGTATGGATCCTACGAGCAGTACTTC. Amino acids: CASSLGQYGSYEQYF. This chain connects TRBV6-2 or TRBV6-3 to TRBJ2-7, with 7 bases fitting TRBD1. Germline V gene data show CDR1 as MNHEY and CDR2 as SVGEGT. The CDR3 is 15 amino acids. J lost 1 base, V lost 6 bases, and 9 bases had no gene match.